Listed here are 20 T cell receptor beta chains from one sample, sequenced in a study of OX40 agonist ivuxolimab in advanced cancers. Using immunoSEQ multiplex PCR, the repertoire was profiled, and TCRdb retains in-frame clones only, with some absent. In the table there are 30,000 to 40,000 clones, more than 85% of which are singletons. This material consisted of CD4+ or CD8+ T cells sorted from blood, taken in a trial of the OX40 agonist ivuxolimab. These receptors were taken from an adult with an advanced solid tumor such as melanoma, head and neck, liver or kidney cancer.

The chain recombines TRBV10-3 with TRBJ1-1; D is possibly TRBD1 (5 bases). Between the trimmed V and J ends, which lost 4 bases and 5 bases, there was a span of 11 bases. Per the germline V gene, CDR1 is ENHRY and CDR2 is SYGVKD. The CDR3 totals 13 residues. In nucleotides, the CDR3 is TGTGCCATCAGTGGACCGCAGGGAACTGAAGCTTTCTTT. Translation: CAISGPQGTEAFF.

V gene TRBV27 combines with J gene TRBJ1-5; 8 nucleotides agree with TRBD1. This CDR3 spans 15 amino acids. The V gene end was trimmed by 5 bases and the J gene end by 7 bases; junction bases not matched to a gene: 10. Germline V gene data show CDR1 as MNHEY and CDR2 as SMNVEV (reference sequence). The CDR3 nucleotides read TGTGCCAGCAGTCCCCTTACAGGGGGTGGACAGCCCCAGCATTTT. Amino acid sequence: CASSPLTGGGQPQHF.

Concerning this clone itself: The sample has other DNA sequences that encode this CDR3 too. The chain combines TRBV6-1 with TRBJ2-5; D remains ambiguous. Germline CDR1 reads MNHNS; CDR2 reads SASEGT. Trimming removed 1 base from V and 4 bases from J, with 10 bases in between. This CDR3 has 14 residues. DNA for the CDR3: TGTGCCAGCAGTGAAGGACTCCGGGTAGAGACCCAGTACTTC. It is translated as CASSEGLRVETQYF.

The chain links TRBV6-6 to TRBJ2-7; 8 nucleotides line up with TRBD1. The V gene end was trimmed by 10 bases and the J gene end by 3 bases; junction bases not matched to a gene: 8. CDR1 and CDR2 from the germline V gene are MNHNY and SVGAGI (reference sequence). This CDR3 has 13 amino acids. This CDR3 reads CATRTGRNYEQYF. In DNA, the CDR3 is TGTGCCACCAGGACAGGGAGGAACTACGAGCAGTACTTC.

On this clone itself: One end of the junction fails to match germline, which may point to a read error. Different DNA sequences within this sample yield the same CDR3. The chain has TRBV29-1 and TRBJ2-6; 8 bases agree with TRBD1. CDR3 length: 14 residues. Germline V CDR1 and CDR2: SQVTM, ANQGSEA. This CDR3 is CSASTGVGANVLTF. The CDR3 coding sequence is TGCAGCGCGTCGACAGGGGTTGGGGCCAACGTCCTGACCTTC. The full variable domain, with the rest looked up from reference TRBV29-1 and TRBJ2-6, is SAVISQKPSRDICQRGTSLTIQCQVDSQVTMMFWYRQQPGQSLTLIATANQGSEATYESGFVIDKFPISRPNLTFSTLTVSNMSPEDSSIYLCSASTGVGANVLTFGAGSRLTVL.

The chain recombines TRBV4-3 with TRBJ1-2; 8 bases align to TRBD1. Losses at the gene ends were 0 bases for V and 3 bases for J; bases not matched to a gene: 3. CDR1 is LGHNA and CDR2 is YSLEER in the germline V gene. The CDR3 runs to 15 residues. CDR3 nucleotide sequence: TGCGCCAGCAGCCAAGATACGACAGGGGACTATGGCTACACCTTC. Its translation is CASSQDTTGDYGYTF.

This chain links TRBV6-5 with TRBJ1-1; unclear D gene. With 2 bases removed from V and 9 bases from J, the gap between germline ends came to 13 bases. The CDR3 covers 13 residues. Germline V gene sequence: CDR1 MNHEY, CDR2 SVGAGI. The CDR3 sequence is CASSYGLRGKAFF. The CDR3 DNA follows: TGTGCCAGCAGTTACGGTCTTCGGGGAAAAGCTTTCTTT.

The chain is built from TRBV5-5 and TRBJ1-2; D might be TRBD1 (5 bases). The germline V gene encodes CDR1 SGHKS and CDR2 YYEKEE (reference sequence). Deletions cut 0 bases from V and 0 bases from J, with 12 bases between. There are 16 residues in the CDR3. CDR3 coding DNA: TGTGCCAGCAGCTTGGCCGGGGGGAAAGCTAACTATGGCTACACCTTC. The encoded protein is CASSLAGGKANYGYTF. The full variable domain, its missing parts supplied by reference TRBV5-5 and TRBJ1-2, is DAGVTQSPTHLIKTRGQQVTLRCSPISGHKSVSWYQQVLGQGPQFIFQYYEKEERGRGNFPDRFSARQFPNYSSELNVNALLLGDSALYLCASSLAGGKANYGYTFGSGTRLTVV.

The chain has TRBV7-6 and TRBJ2-3, with D tentatively TRBD2 (7 bases). This CDR3 is 16 amino acids long. From germline, CDR1 is SGHVS and CDR2 FNYEAQ. V dropped 5 bases and J dropped 5 bases, with 20 bases sitting between them. The CDR3 nucleotides are TGTGCCAGCAGCCCTCTGATGGGGGGGCGGGGAGATACGCAGTATTTT. Protein sequence: CASSPLMGGRGDTQYF.

The chain links TRBV18 to TRBJ1-2, with D possibly being TRBD1 (6 bases). The germline gives CDR1 KGHSH, CDR2 LQKENI. V was pared by 6 bases and J by 4 bases, with 21 bases between. This CDR3 has 16 residues. The CDR3: CASSAYDRWGGYGYTF. CDR3 nucleotides: TGTGCCAGCTCGGCCTACGACAGGTGGGGTGGCTATGGCTACACCTTC.

The chain recombines TRBV5-1 with TRBJ1-3; a possible D gene is TRBD1 (5 bases). The germline V gene has CDR1 SGHRS and CDR2 YFSETQ. The CDR3 spans 16 residues. V lost 10 bases, J lost 7 bases, and 27 bases lay in between. The CDR3 loop is CACRTGGYDATNTIYF. CDR3 DNA: TGCGCCTGCCGAACGGGGGGGTACGATGCGACGAACACCATATATTTT. Based on the CDR3 plus reference TRBV5-1 and TRBJ1-3, the full variable domain is KAGVTQTPRYLIKTRGQQVTLSCSPISGHRSVSWYQQTPGQGLQFLFEYFSETQRNKGNFPGRFSGRQFSNSRSEMNVSTLELGDSALYLCACRTGGYDATNTIYFGEGSWLTVV.

The chain joins TRBV5-6 to TRBJ1-1; maybe TRBD1 (5 bases). The CDR3 is made up of 13 amino acids. Germline CDR1 and CDR2: SGHDT and YYEEEE. V lost 2 bases, J lost 5 bases, and 10 bases lay in between. The CDR3 sequence: CASSFWGVTEAFF. As DNA, the CDR3 is TGTGCCAGCAGCTTCTGGGGGGTTACTGAAGCTTTCTTT.

The V and J genes are TRBV4-3 and TRBJ2-3; no firm D call. Trimming removed 0 bases at V and 3 bases at J, with 7 bases between. CDR1 and CDR2 (germline): LGHNA, YSLEER. The CDR3 extends over 14 amino acids. In DNA, the CDR3 is TGCGCCAGCAGCCAAGATCCGAGAACAGATACGCAGTATTTT. This gives the protein CASSQDPRTDTQYF.

This sequence joins TRBV12-5 and TRBJ1-2; D uncertain. Germline V gene sequence: CDR1 LGHNT, CDR2 FRNRAP. Trimming removed 2 bases from V and 0 bases from J, with 4 bases in between. This CDR3 spans 13 amino acids. CDR3 residues: CASGLYSNYGYTF. CDR3 nucleotides: TGTGCTAGTGGTTTGTATTCTAACTATGGCTACACCTTC. The whole variable domain, filled in from reference TRBV12-5 and TRBJ1-2, reads DARVTQTPRHKVTEMGQEVTMRCQPILGHNTVFWYRQTMMQGLELLAYFRNRAPLDDSGMPKDRFSAEMPDATLATLKIQPSEPRDSAVYFCASGLYSNYGYTFGSGTRLTVV.

V is TRBV6-5 and J is TRBJ2-3; D may be TRBD1 (5 bases). The CDR3 contains 15 residues. V lost 7 bases and J lost 4, with 18 bases in between. Per the germline V gene, CDR1 is MNHEY and CDR2 is SVGAGI. CDR3 bases: TGTGCCAGCACCCGCAGGGCCAGAGGCCCAGATACGCAGTATTTT. Translation gives CASTRRARGPDTQYF.

V and J are TRBV25-1 and TRBJ2-5; possibly TRBD1 for D (5 bases). Germline CDR1 reads MGHDK; CDR2 reads SYGVNS. CDR3 length equals 13 residues. Trimming left V 4 bases short and J 4 bases short, with 10 bases between. CDR3 sequence: CASSGDSRETQYF. The CDR3 DNA reads as TGTGCCAGCAGTGGAGACAGTCGAGAGACCCAGTACTTC.

For this clone: Lacking the conserved final phenylalanine or tryptophan, this CDR3 likely reflects a read error. CDR3 sequence: CASSLSGPINSPLHL. The CDR3 DNA follows: TGTGCCAGCTCACTGTCCGGGCCAATAAATTCACCCCTCCACCTT. The chain carries TRBV18 and TRBJ1-6; unclear D gene. Between the trimmed V and J ends, which lost 4 bases and 7 bases, there was a span of 14 bases. The germline V gene has CDR1 KGHSH and CDR2 LQKENI. The CDR3 extends over 15 amino acids.

The rearrangement joins TRBV28 to TRBJ2-3, with no clear D. V lost 4 bases and J lost 2, with 13 bases in between. CDR3 length: 15 amino acids. Germline V gene lookup returns CDR1 MDHEN and CDR2 SYDVKM. The DNA of the CDR3 is TGTGCCAGCAGTTCCTCATGGCGGACCACAGATACGCAGTATTTT. Translation gives CASSSSWRTTDTQYF.

The chain is built from TRBV6-8 and TRBJ2-7, with D possibly matching TRBD1 (6 bases). CDR1 and CDR2 (germline): MNHGY, SAAAGT. V lost 7 bases, J lost 3 bases, and 22 bases lay in between. The CDR3 runs to 16 residues. CDR3 in amino acids: CASTLTRAGADYEQYF. In DNA, the CDR3 is TGTGCCAGCACCCTCACCCGGGCAGGGGCCGACTACGAGCAGTACTTC.

This chain uses TRBV5-4 with TRBJ1-1; D perhaps matches TRBD1 (5 bases). The germline V gene has CDR1 SGHNT and CDR2 YYREEE (reference sequence). This CDR3 contains 14 residues. V lost 3 bases to trimming and J lost 5 bases, with 14 bases between them. In nucleotides, the CDR3 is TGTGCCAGCAGCTCCCCCCCGGAGGGGACTGAAGCTTTCTTT. Amino acid sequence: CASSSPPEGTEAFF. Looking up the rest from reference TRBV5-4 and TRBJ1-1 gives the full variable domain: ETGVTQSPTHLIKTRGQQVTLRCSSQSGHNTVSWYQQALGQGPQFIFQYYREEENGRGNFPPRFSGLQFPNYSSELNVNALELDDSALYLCASSSPPEGTEAFFGQGTRLTVV.